This T cell receptor (beta chain) was obtained from a study of blood T cells in healthy people across ages. It was with a sample-barcoded 5' primer and a J-beta primer mix that a second PCR of roughly 7 to 12 cycles was run. TCRdb recomputed calls from the 5' RACE reads with MiXCR, one row per CDR3 protein. The sample contains about 810,000 distinct CDR3 sequences, about 37% of which appear only once. The CDR3 extends over 13 amino acids. Germline CDR1 MNHEY, CDR2 SMNVEV (reference sequence). This chain joins TRBV27 and TRBJ2-5; D unclear. The tail of the sequence fits TRBJ2-7 better, so the J call may be wrong. Material: blood. The sequence came from a man aged 18-30 years in good health. The CDR3, as DNA: TGTGCCAGCAGTTGGGTGGGGATACACGAGCAGTACTTC. The encoded protein is CASSWVGIHEQYF.